One and the same sample provided the 24 T cell receptor beta chains below, sequenced in a study of blood T cells in healthy people across ages. A J-beta primer mix and a sample-barcoded 5' primer were used in a second PCR of about 7 to 12 cycles. TCRdb reprocessed the 5' RACE reads with MiXCR, giving one entry per CDR3 protein. Among approximately 700,000 distinct CDR3 sequences listed, about 32% were seen once. Sequencing was performed on blood. These receptors all come from a woman aged 80 or over in good health.

About this clonotype itself: This could be a read error, since a much larger clone is one nucleotide away. V usage is TRBV6-5 and J usage is TRBJ1-1; D gene uncertain. This CDR3 is built from 11 residues. V was clipped by 6 bases and J by 12 bases, with 14 bases between them. CDR1 and CDR2 (germline): MNHEY, SVGAGI. The CDR3 spells CASRGNGETFF. In DNA, the CDR3 is TGTGCCAGCAGGGGGAACGGGGAGACTTTCTTT.

This clonotype has ten or more counts. This chain joins TRBV4-2 and TRBJ2-6; D possibly corresponds to TRBD1 (5 bases). Looked up from germline, CDR1 is LGHNA and CDR2 is YNFKEQ. The CDR3 extends over 16 amino acids. Trimming stripped 0 bases from V and 2 bases from J, with 8 bases between. The CDR3 nucleotides read TGTGCCAGCAGCCAAGAGGCCAGGGCTGGGGCCAACGTCCTGACTTTC. Protein: CASSQEARAGANVLTF.

This clonotype was picked up one time. CDR3 residues: CARSQTGTNTGELFF. The CDR3 nucleotides read TGTGCCAGAAGCCAGACAGGGACGAACACCGGGGAGCTGTTTTTT. This sequence joins TRBV28 and TRBJ2-2; 7 bases are shared with TRBD1. Unmatched junction bases numbered 7, after V lost 9 bases and J lost 0 bases. This CDR3 has 15 residues. Germline CDR1 is MDHEN and CDR2 is SYDVKM.

The chain carries TRBV19 and TRBJ1-2; D uncertain. V lost 4 bases, J lost 6 bases, and 18 bases lay in between. The CDR3 length is 15 residues. Germline CDR1 reads LNHDA; CDR2 reads SQIVND (reference sequence). This CDR3 reads CASSTRGSRDDGYTF. In DNA, the CDR3 is TGTGCCAGTAGTACCAGAGGGTCGAGGGATGATGGCTACACCTTC.

At least ten counts were recorded for this clonotype. The genes are TRBV10-3 and TRBJ2-3; D might be TRBD1 (6 bases). The CDR3 contains 13 residues. Germline CDR1 is ENHRY and CDR2 is SYGVKD. Trimming removed 0 bases at V and 9 bases at J, with 10 bases between. In nucleotides, the CDR3 is TGTGCCATCAGTGAGTCGCTGCAGGGGACGCAGTATTTT. Its protein is CAISESLQGTQYF.

This chain joins TRBV20-1 and TRBJ1-2, with TRBD1 identical over 12 bases. This CDR3 comprises 15 residues. Germline assignment: CDR1 DFQATT and CDR2 SNEGSKA (reference sequence). V trimming: 0 bases; J trimming: 8 bases; junction bases outside the gene matches: 7. Here the CDR3 DNA reads TGCAGTGCTAGAGACCCCGGGACAGGGGGCCGGGGCTACACCTTC. Its translation is CSARDPGTGGRGYTF.

The genes are TRBV6-1 and TRBJ1-2, with 7 bases aligning to TRBD1. With 4 bases clipped from V and 3 bases from J, the junction kept 5 bases outside the gene matches. The CDR3 loop spans 14 amino acids. Germline assignment: CDR1 MNHNS and CDR2 SASEGT. In DNA form, the CDR3 reads TGTGCCAGCAGTGCTCCCGGGACAGACTATGGCTACACCTTC. Translated: CASSAPGTDYGYTF.

To note about this clonotype: At one end, the junction sequence differs from germline, possibly due to a read error. The chain is built from TRBV3-1 and TRBJ1-5, with D possibly matching TRBD1 (6 bases). CDR1 is LGHDT, CDR2 YNNKEL, per germline (reference sequence). There are 15 residues in the CDR3. CDR3 amino acids: CASSLGRGAGRPRHF. The CDR3 DNA sequence: TGTGCCAGCAGCCTAGGGCGGGGGGCTGGTCGGCCCCGGCATTTT.

This rearrangement joins TRBV13 to TRBJ1-5, with D maybe TRBD1 (6 bases). Between the trimmed V and J ends, which lost 0 bases and 7 bases, there was a span of 16 bases. This CDR3 has 16 amino acids. The germline CDR1 and CDR2 sequences are PRHDT and FYEKMQ (reference sequence). CDR3 protein: CASSLGGRGEGQPQHF. In DNA, the CDR3 is TGTGCCAGCAGCTTAGGCGGCAGGGGAGAAGGGCAGCCCCAGCATTTT.

This clonotype was detected only a few times. This chain links TRBV10-3 with TRBJ1-2, with no clear D. Germline V gene data show CDR1 as ENHRY and CDR2 as SYGVKD. The length of the CDR3 is 14 residues. V was clipped by 7 bases and J by 5 bases, with 17 bases between them. The CDR3 DNA sequence: TGTGCCATCAAAGAAGTCACAGAAGGGTATGGCTACACCTTC. It codes for CAIKEVTEGYGYTF.

This chain joins TRBV14 and TRBJ2-7; possibly TRBD1 for D (6 bases). The J call is uncertain, as TRBJ2-5 better fits the DNA end. This CDR3 is 17 amino acids long. Germline V gene data show CDR1 as SGHDN and CDR2 as FVKESK. In nucleotides, the CDR3 is TGTGCCAGCAGCCAAGAGCCATCTCCAATCAGGGGAGAGACCCAGTACTTC. Translation gives CASSQEPSPIRGETQYF.

The chain couples TRBV6-2 or TRBV6-3 to TRBJ2-1; 10 bases are shared with TRBD1. The junction had 7 bases not matched to a gene; V was cut back by 0 bases and J by 8 bases. This CDR3 is 16 amino acids long. Germline lookup yields CDR1 MNHEY and CDR2 SVGEGT. The CDR3 loop reads CASSYSPGTGDDEQFF. The CDR3 nucleotides are TGTGCCAGCAGTTACTCCCCAGGGACAGGGGACGATGAGCAGTTCTTC.

V and J are TRBV14 and TRBJ2-7, with TRBD1 matching over 9 bases. TRBJ2-5 explains the end of the DNA better; the J call may be wrong. The CDR3 loop spans 16 amino acids. The germline CDR1 and CDR2 sequences are SGHDN and FVKESK. The DNA for the CDR3 is TGTGCCAGCAGCCATCCGACAGGGACAGGGTGTGAGACCCAGTACTTC. This gives the protein CASSHPTGTGCETQYF.

This clonotype came up many times. The V and J genes are TRBV2 and TRBJ2-7; 7 positions agree with TRBD1. V gave up 6 bases and J gave up 6 bases; unmatched junction bases: 5. CDR3 length: 12 residues. Germline values: CDR1 SNHLY, CDR2 FYNNEI. The CDR3 DNA follows: TGTGCCAGCAGACTCGACAGGGCCGAGCAGTACTTC. Its protein product is CASRLDRAEQYF.

The gene calls are TRBV7-3 and TRBJ2-1; 8 bases are shared with TRBD2. The CDR3 spans 14 residues. V shed 2 bases and J 9 bases; nucleotides not matched to a gene: 6. Germline values: CDR1 SGHTA, CDR2 FQGTGA. CDR3 in amino acids: CASSLVWTSTEQFF. CDR3 nucleotides: TGTGCCAGCAGCTTAGTCTGGACTAGCACTGAGCAGTTCTTC.

This clonotype was observed at least ten times. This chain connects TRBV5-1 to TRBJ2-1; 10 bases map to TRBD2. After removal of 0 bases from V and 5 bases from J, the junction contained 5 bases not matched to a gene. The CDR3 spans 16 residues. CDR1 is SGHRS, CDR2 YFSETQ, per germline. The CDR3 nucleotides are TGCGCCAGCAGCTTGGCGAGGCTAGCGGGGGACAATGAGCAGTTCTTC. This codes for CASSLARLAGDNEQFF. The full variable domain, in which reference TRBV5-1 and TRBJ2-1 provide the parts outside the CDR3, is KAGVTQTPRYLIKTRGQQVTLSCSPISGHRSVSWYQQTPGQGLQFLFEYFSETQRNKGNFPGRFSGRQFSNSRSEMNVSTLELGDSALYLCASSLARLAGDNEQFFGPGTRLTVL.

This clonotype came up many times. The DNA for the CDR3 is TGCAGTGCCGCCCGGGGCCAGGGGGAGACCCAGTACTTC. It codes for CSAARGQGETQYF. The gene calls are TRBV20-1 and TRBJ2-5, with D possibly being TRBD1 (6 bases). CDR1 DFQATT and CDR2 SNEGSKA come from the germline V gene (reference sequence). CDR3 length equals 13 residues. V was clipped by 6 bases and J by 5 bases, with 16 bases between them.

The chain has TRBV29-1 and TRBJ2-3, with 7 bases that match TRBD1. Germline V gives CDR1 SQVTM, CDR2 ANQGSEA. Unmatched junction bases numbered 12, after V lost 6 bases and J lost 3 bases. The CDR3 is 15 residues long. Here the CDR3 reads CSVALTGTETDTQYF. The CDR3 DNA reads as TGCAGCGTCGCCTTAACCGGGACAGAGACAGATACGCAGTATTTT.

The CDR3: CASSENTISYNEQFF. CDR3 in DNA: TGTGCCAGCAGCGAGAATACTATCTCCTACAATGAGCAGTTCTTC. The chain links TRBV12-3 or TRBV12-4 to TRBJ2-1; D is undetermined. With 6 bases removed from V and 0 bases from J, the gap between germline ends came to 12 bases. The CDR3 length is 15 residues.

This chain joins TRBV21-1 and TRBJ2-7; the table's D call TRBD2 went unverified against the DNA. TRBV21-1 counts as a pseudogene. This CDR3 is built from 15 residues. CDR3 in DNA: TGTGCCAGCAGCAAAGCGCAGGCCCGAACCTACGAGCAGTACTTC. Translation: CASSKAQARTYEQYF.

This clonotype has just one count. The junction and the germline gene differ at one end; a read error may be behind it. The chain uses TRBV5-4 and TRBJ2-2; TRBD2 matches at 7 bases. The germline V gene encodes CDR1 SGHNT and CDR2 YYREEE (reference sequence). This CDR3 has 15 residues. The CDR3 DNA sequence: TGTGCCGGCAGCTCGGGACTACTGCGAACCAGGGAGCTGTTTTTT. This codes for CAGSSGLLRTRELFF. The complete variable domain, with remaining parts taken from reference TRBV5-4 and TRBJ2-2, reads ETGVTQSPTHLIKTRGQQVTLRCSSQSGHNTVSWYQQALGQGPQFIFQYYREEENGRGNFPPRFSGLQFPNYSSELNVNALELDDSALYLCAGSSGLLRTRELFFGEGSRLTVL.

The chain has TRBV7-2 and TRBJ1-5; D remains unclear. The CDR3 has 15 amino acids. Trimming pared 5 bases from V and 0 bases from J, leaving 11 bases between. Looked up from germline, CDR1 is SGHTA and CDR2 is FQGNSA. CDR3 sequence: CASSLQRFSNQPQHF. Written as DNA, the CDR3 is TGTGCCAGCAGCCTTCAACGCTTTAGCAATCAGCCCCAGCATTTT.

The chain employs TRBV19 and TRBJ2-3, with D maybe TRBD2 (5 bases). From germline, CDR1 is LNHDA and CDR2 SQIVND (reference sequence). The CDR3 is 14 amino acids. Trimming shortened V by 6 bases and J by 4 bases, and 14 bases separated the two germline ends. CDR3 sequence (DNA): TGTGCCAGTAGGTCCTCGCCCGGGGCAGATACGCAGTATTTT. The encoded protein is CASRSSPGADTQYF.

The V call is TRBV27, the J call TRBJ2-1, with 7 nucleotides matching TRBD1. The J segment lost 0 bases and the V segment lost 3 bases, leaving 8 bases of the junction unmatched. Germline values: CDR1 MNHEY, CDR2 SMNVEV (reference sequence). The CDR3 has 17 residues. CDR3 residues: CASSFRGQRGSYNEQFF. CDR3 bases: TGTGCCAGCAGTTTTCGGGGACAGCGAGGCTCCTACAATGAGCAGTTCTTC.